The clone carrying this T cell receptor (beta chain) showed up many times. The same CDR3 can be traced to other DNA sequences in this sample. The data belong to a study of shared clonotypes between healthy human individuals. This table comes from immunoSEQ multiplex PCR, and its TCRdb copy is limited to in-frame clones, with some not included. The sample holds about 520,000 clones, approximately 81% seen once. The germline V and J ends were trimmed by 7 bases and 7 bases, with 20 bases remaining between them. CDR3 size: 14 residues. CDR1 and CDR2 (germline): MNHEY, SMNVEV (reference sequence). This sequence was found in a woman aged 40 to 50 in good health. Some clones in this sample may be carry-over from other donors' samples. Material: PBMCs. The chain is built from TRBV27 and TRBJ2-7; D might be TRBD2 (6 bases). The CDR3 reads CASNPGRAGREQYF. CDR3 nucleotide sequence: TGTGCCAGCAACCCTGGACGCGCGGGACGGGAGCAGTACTTC.